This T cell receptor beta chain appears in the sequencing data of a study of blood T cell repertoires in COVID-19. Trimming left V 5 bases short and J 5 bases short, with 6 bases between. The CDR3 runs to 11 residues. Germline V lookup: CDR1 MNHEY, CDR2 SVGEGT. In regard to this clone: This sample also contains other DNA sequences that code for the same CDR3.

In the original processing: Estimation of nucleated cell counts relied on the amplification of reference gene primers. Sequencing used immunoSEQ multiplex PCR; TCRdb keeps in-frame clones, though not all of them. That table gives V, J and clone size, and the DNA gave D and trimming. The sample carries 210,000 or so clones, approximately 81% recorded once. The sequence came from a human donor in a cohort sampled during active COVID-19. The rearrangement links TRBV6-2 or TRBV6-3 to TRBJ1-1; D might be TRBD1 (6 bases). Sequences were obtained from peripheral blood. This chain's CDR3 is CASSQGTEAFF. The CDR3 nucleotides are TGTGCCAGCAGTCAGGGGACTGAAGCTTTCTTT.